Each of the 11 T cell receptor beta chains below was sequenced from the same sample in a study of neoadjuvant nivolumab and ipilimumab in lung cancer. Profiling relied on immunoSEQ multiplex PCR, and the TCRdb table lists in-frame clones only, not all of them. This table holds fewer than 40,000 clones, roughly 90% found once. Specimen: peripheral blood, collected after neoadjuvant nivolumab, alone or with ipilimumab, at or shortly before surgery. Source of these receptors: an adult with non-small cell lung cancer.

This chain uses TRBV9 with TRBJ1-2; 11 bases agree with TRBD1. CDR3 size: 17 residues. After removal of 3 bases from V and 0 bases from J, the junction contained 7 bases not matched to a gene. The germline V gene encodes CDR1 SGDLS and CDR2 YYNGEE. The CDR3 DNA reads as TGTGCCAGCAGCGGCGGGACAGGGGGATTAGCTAACTATGGCTACACCTTC. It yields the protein CASSGGTGGLANYGYTF.

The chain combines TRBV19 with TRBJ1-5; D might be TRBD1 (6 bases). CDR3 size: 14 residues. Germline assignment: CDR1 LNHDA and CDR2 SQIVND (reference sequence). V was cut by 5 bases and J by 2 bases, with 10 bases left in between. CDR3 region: CASSAQGGNQPQHF. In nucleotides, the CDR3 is TGTGCCAGTAGTGCACAGGGCGGCAATCAGCCCCAGCATTTT.

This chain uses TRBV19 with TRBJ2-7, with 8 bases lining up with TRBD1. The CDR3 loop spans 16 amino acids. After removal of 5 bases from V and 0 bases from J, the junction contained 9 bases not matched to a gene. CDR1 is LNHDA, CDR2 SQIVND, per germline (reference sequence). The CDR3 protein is CASSDRTGISSYEQYF. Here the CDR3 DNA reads TGTGCCAGTAGTGACCGGACAGGGATAAGCTCCTACGAGCAGTACTTC.

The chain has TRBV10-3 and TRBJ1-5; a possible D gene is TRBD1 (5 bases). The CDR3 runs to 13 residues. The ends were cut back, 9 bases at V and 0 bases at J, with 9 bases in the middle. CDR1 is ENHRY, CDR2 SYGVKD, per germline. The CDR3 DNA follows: TGTGCCATGCGCAGGGATAGCAATCAGCCCCAGCATTTT. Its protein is CAMRRDSNQPQHF.

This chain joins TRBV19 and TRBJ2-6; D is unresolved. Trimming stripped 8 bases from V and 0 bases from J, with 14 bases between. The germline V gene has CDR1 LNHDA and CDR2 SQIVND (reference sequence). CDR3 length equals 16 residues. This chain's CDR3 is CASGFTHGSGANVLTF. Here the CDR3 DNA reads TGTGCCAGTGGTTTTACCCATGGCTCTGGGGCCAACGTCCTGACTTTC.

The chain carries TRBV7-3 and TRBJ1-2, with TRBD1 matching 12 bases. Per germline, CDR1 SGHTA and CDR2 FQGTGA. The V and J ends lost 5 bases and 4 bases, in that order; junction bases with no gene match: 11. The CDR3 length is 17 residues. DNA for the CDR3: TGTGCCAGCAGCCCCGGGACAGGGGGCAGACTACTCTATGGCTACACCTTC. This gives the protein CASSPGTGGRLLYGYTF.

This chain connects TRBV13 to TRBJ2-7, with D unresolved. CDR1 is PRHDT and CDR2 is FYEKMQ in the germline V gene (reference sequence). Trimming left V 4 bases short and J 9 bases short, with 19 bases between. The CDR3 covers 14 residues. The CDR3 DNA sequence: TGTGCCAGCAGCTCCCGTCGGACCCGCCCGAGGCAGTACTTC. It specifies CASSSRRTRPRQYF.

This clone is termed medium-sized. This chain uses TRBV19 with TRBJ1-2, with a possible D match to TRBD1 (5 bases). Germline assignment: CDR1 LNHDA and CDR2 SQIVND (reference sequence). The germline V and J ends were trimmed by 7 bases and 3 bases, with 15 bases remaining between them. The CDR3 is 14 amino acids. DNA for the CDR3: TGTGCCAGTACCTGGGTCAGCAGGGACTATGGCTACACCTTC. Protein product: CASTWVSRDYGYTF.

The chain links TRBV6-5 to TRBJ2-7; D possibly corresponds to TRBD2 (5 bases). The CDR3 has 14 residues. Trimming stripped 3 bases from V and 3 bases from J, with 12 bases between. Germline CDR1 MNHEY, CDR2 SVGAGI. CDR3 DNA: TGTGCCAGCAGTTATGGAGCGGACCTCTACGAGCAGTACTTC. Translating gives CASSYGADLYEQYF.

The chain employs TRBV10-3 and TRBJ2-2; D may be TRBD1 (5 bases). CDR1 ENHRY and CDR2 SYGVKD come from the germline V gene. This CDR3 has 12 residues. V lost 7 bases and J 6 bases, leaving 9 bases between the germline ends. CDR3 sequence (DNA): TGTGCCATCAAGCCGACAGCCGGGGAGCTGTTTTTT. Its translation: CAIKPTAGELFF.

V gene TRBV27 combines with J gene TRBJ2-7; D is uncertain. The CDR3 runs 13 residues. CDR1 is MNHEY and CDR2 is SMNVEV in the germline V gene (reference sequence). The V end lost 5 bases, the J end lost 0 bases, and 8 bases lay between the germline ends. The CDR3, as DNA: TGTGCCAGCAGTATCGAACCCTCCTACGAGCAGTACTTC. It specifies CASSIEPSYEQYF.